A selection of T cell receptor beta chains follows, all from one sample in a study of blood T cell repertoires in COVID-19. Libraries were prepared by immunoSEQ multiplex PCR; TCRdb keeps only in-frame clonotypes and omits some of them. This table holds 350,000 to 400,000 clones, roughly 90% found once. The specimen was PBMCs or T cells enriched from blood (not recorded which). Receptor source: a woman younger than 45 with acute COVID-19. Both conserved end residues are part of each CDR3. D genes are given only for firm matches. Clone size, where shown, is once, few, many, or a class for clones that have expanded.

NA | TRBJ2-2 | TRBV5-1 | TRBD2 | CASSLEASGPGELFF | TGCGCCAGCAGCTTGGAGGCTAGCGGACCCGGGGAGCTGTTTTTT
NA | TRBJ1-5 | TRBV2 | TRBD1 | CASTLQGLSNQPQHF | TGTGCCAGCACTTTACAGGGGCTTAGCAATCAGCCCCAGCATTTT
once | TRBJ2-7 | TRBV25-1 | TRBD2 | CASSEEGLAGAYEQYF | TGTGCCAGCAGTGAAGAAGGACTAGCGGGAGCCTACGAGCAGTACTTC
NA | TRBJ1-2 | TRBV6-4 | TRBD1 | CASRETGGHGYTF | TGTGCCAGCAGGGAGACAGGGGGCCATGGCTACACCTTC
NA | TRBJ2-5 | TRBV7-6 | TRBD2 | CASSARTAGGRETQYF | TGTGCCAGCAGCGCTCGTACAGCGGGGGGGCGTGAGACCCAGTACTTC
NA | TRBJ1-2 | TRBV7-2 | NA | CASSFIRGYGYTF | TGTGCCAGCAGCTTTATTCGAGGTTATGGCTACACCTTC
NA | TRBJ2-2 | TRBV5-1 | TRBD1 | CASTTGSNTGELFF | TGCGCCAGCACGACAGGGTCGAACACCGGGGAGCTGTTTTTT
NA | TRBJ2-1 | TRBV9 | NA | CASSPDDSYNEQFF | TGTGCCAGCAGCCCCGACGACAGCTACAATGAGCAGTTCTTC
NA | TRBJ2-1 | TRBV24-1 | TRBD1 | CATSDQDRGYNEQFF | TGTGCCACCAGTGACCAGGACAGGGGTTACAATGAGCAGTTCTTC
NA | TRBJ2-5 | TRBV19 | TRBD1 | CASSISDRKFETQYF | TGTGCCAGTAGTATCTCGGACAGGAAATTTGAGACCCAGTACTTC
NA | TRBJ2-2 | TRBV7-3 | TRBD2 | CASSSRTSGGRGGELFF | TGTGCCAGCAGCTCCCGGACTAGCGGGGGGCGGGGCGGGGAGCTGTTTTTT
NA | TRBJ1-4 | TRBV5-1 | TRBD1 | CASSLGDQGAGEKLFF | TGCGCCAGCAGCTTGGGGGACCAGGGGGCGGGAGAAAAACTGTTTTTT
NA | TRBJ1-2 | TRBV27 | NA | CASSLGGQPYGYTF | TGTGCCAGCAGTTTAGGCGGACAGCCCTATGGCTACACCTTC
NA | TRBJ2-7 | TRBV5-5 | TRBD1 | CASSLPQGVASGEQYF | TGTGCCAGCAGCTTACCACAGGGGGTCGCTTCGGGCGAGCAGTACTTC
NA | TRBJ1-3 | TRBV5-1 | TRBD1 | CASSLAGGYGNTIYF | TGCGCCAGCAGCTTGGCAGGGGGCTATGGAAACACCATATATTTT
NA | TRBJ1-5 | TRBV20-1 | NA | CSASRTDNQPQHF | TGCAGTGCTAGTAGAACAGACAATCAGCCCCAGCATTTT
NA | TRBJ1-5 | TRBV28 | TRBD1 | CASSLDRGQSNQPQHF | TGTGCCAGCAGTCTCGACAGGGGGCAAAGCAATCAGCCCCAGCATTTT
NA | TRBJ2-2 | TRBV3-1/TRBV3-2 | NA | CASSLGGGAGELFF | TGTGCCAGCAGCCTTGGTGGAGGCGCCGGGGAGCTGTTTTTT
few | TRBJ1-5 | TRBV5-5 | NA | CASSLVGRAQPQHF | TGTGCCAGCAGCTTGGTGGGCAGGGCCCAGCCCCAGCATTTT
NA | TRBJ1-5 | TRBV2 | TRBD1 | CASRLDRGDQPQHF | TGTGCCAGCAGACTTGACAGGGGGGATCAGCCCCAGCATTTT
NA | TRBJ2-7 | TRBV5-5 | TRBD1 | CASSLSGTAAYEQYF | TGTGCCAGCAGCTTGTCAGGGACAGCGGCTTACGAGCAGTACTTC
few | TRBJ1-1 | TRBV6-5 | NA | CASTSSQGKNRAFF | TGTGCCAGCACCTCGTCCCAGGGTAAGAATCGGGCTTTCTTT
NA | TRBJ1-5 | TRBV2 | NA | CASSDPGQTTFNQPQHF | TGTGCCAGCAGTGACCCTGGACAGACTACATTCAATCAGCCCCAGCATTTT
NA | TRBJ1-1 | TRBV7-3 | TRBD1 | CASSSGQEISEAFF | TGTGCCAGCAGCTCAGGACAGGAGATTTCTGAAGCTTTCTTT
NA | TRBJ1-4 | TRBV5-8 | TRBD1 | CASSSFSGQGERDGEKLFF | TGTGCCAGCAGCTCGTTCTCGGGACAGGGGGAGCGAGACGGTGAAAAACTGTTTTTT
NA | TRBJ2-7 | TRBV2 | NA | CASSERGGWDEQYF | TGTGCCAGCAGTGAGCGCGGGGGCTGGGACGAGCAGTACTTC
NA | TRBJ1-1 | TRBV7-2 | NA | CASSSSGTLMNTEAFF | TGTGCCAGCAGCTCGTCCGGGACATTGATGAACACTGAAGCTTTCTTT
NA | TRBJ2-3 | TRBV7-3 | TRBD2 | CASSSTSGLSTDTQYF | TGTGCCAGCAGCTCGACTAGCGGGCTTAGCACAGATACGCAGTATTTT
once | TRBJ2-1 | TRBV5-5 | TRBD2 | CASRTTSGAYNEQFF | TGTGCCAGCAGAACTACTAGCGGGGCCTACAATGAGCAGTTCTTC
NA | TRBJ1-2 | TRBV5-5 | TRBD1 | CASSRDRGQPYGYTF | TGTGCCAGCAGTAGGGACAGGGGACAACCCTATGGCTACACCTTC
NA | TRBJ2-7 | TRBV6-5 | NA | CASSSTGISYEQYF | TGTGCCAGCAGTAGCACAGGAATTAGCTACGAGCAGTACTTC
NA | TRBJ2-5 | TRBV5-1 | TRBD1 | CASSWDRGEETQYF | TGCGCCAGCAGCTGGGACAGGGGGGAAGAGACCCAGTACTTC
NA | TRBJ2-2 | TRBV27 | TRBD2 | CASSIRGGHTGELFF | TGTGCCAGCAGTATCCGGGGGGGCCACACCGGGGAGCTGTTTTTT
NA | TRBJ1-2 | TRBV14 | TRBD1 | CASSPQGARGYTF | TGTGCCAGCAGCCCCCAGGGGGCGCGGGGCTACACCTTC
NA | TRBJ2-3 | TRBV10-3 | NA | CAIRATIRSILAQAPGKMADTQYF | NA
few | TRBJ2-1 | TRBV7-2 | TRBD2 | CASSGGSSGGLKTYNEQFF | TGTGCCAGCAGCGGAGGGTCTAGCGGGGGGCTAAAGACCTACAATGAGCAGTTCTTC
NA | TRBJ2-1 | TRBV3-1/TRBV3-2 | TRBD2 | CASSQPGLAGYNEQFF | TGTGCCAGCAGCCAACCGGGACTAGCGGGGTACAATGAGCAGTTCTTC
NA | TRBJ2-7 | TRBV7-9 | TRBD1 | CASRLSGTGSSYEQYF | TGTGCCAGCAGACTCTCCGGGACAGGGAGCTCCTACGAGCAGTACTTC
NA | TRBJ2-1 | TRBV12-2 | NA | CASRLEGQANEQFF | TGTGCAAGTCGCTTAGAAGGACAGGCCAATGAGCAGTTCTTC
NA | TRBJ1-3 | TRBV2 | TRBD1 | CASSPGTGGYSGNTIYF | TGTGCCAGCAGCCCCGGGACAGGGGGATACTCTGGAAACACCATATATTTT
NA | TRBJ1-1 | TRBV7-8 | NA | CATMGEHVNTEAFF | TGTGCCACCATGGGAGAACACGTGAACACTGAAGCTTTCTTT
NA | TRBJ2-7 | TRBV19 | TRBD1 | CASSPRTGVAYEQYF | TGTGCCAGTAGTCCTCGGACAGGGGTTGCCTACGAGCAGTACTTC
NA | TRBJ1-6 | TRBV14 | TRBD1 | CASSQEGDRSLRSPLHF | TGTGCCAGCAGCCAAGAAGGGGACAGAAGCCTAAGATCACCCCTCCACTTT
NA | TRBJ2-7 | TRBV19 | TRBD1 | CASSTTGYNEQYF | TGTGCCAGTAGTACGACAGGGTACAACGAGCAGTACTTC
NA | TRBJ2-1 | TRBV7-5 | NA | CVRSLAEGNEQFF | TGTGTCAGAAGCTTAGCGGAGGGCAATGAGCAGTTCTTC